This TCR beta chain was found in a study of blood T cell repertoires in COVID-19. Study context: Sites across the United States, Italy and Spain contributed samples from acute and convalescent COVID-19.

Original processing notes: For nucleated cells, counts were estimated from reference gene primer amplification. Generated by immunoSEQ multiplex PCR, the TCRdb table keeps only in-frame clones and is missing some. V, J and clone size are taken as reported in that table, and D and trimming were inferred from the DNA itself. The sample has fewer than 400,000 clones, approximately 86% seen once. From germline, CDR1 is ENHRY and CDR2 SYGVKD. The germline V and J ends were trimmed by 8 bases and 7 bases, with 18 bases remaining between them. CDR3 size: 13 residues. This TCR was sampled from a human donor in a cohort sampled during active COVID-19. The rearrangement links TRBV10-3 to TRBJ2-7, with D possibly matching TRBD2 (7 bases). The source material was peripheral blood. The CDR3 DNA reads as TGTGCCATCGCGGGGGCCCCTACAGGGGAGCAGTACTTC. Translation: CAIAGAPTGEQYF.